This entry lists 30 T cell receptor beta chains sequenced from one sample in a study of T cells expressing NK-cell markers. With the 5' RACE reads reprocessed, TCRdb shows one record per CDR3 protein and no DNA. This sample contains 200,000 to 300,000 distinct CDR3 sequences. The specimen was blood T cells: a sorted CD56 or NKG2C T cell subset, CD4+ or CD8+ T cells, or bulk PBMC T cells (not recorded which). Receptors were obtained from a woman aged 18-70 years in good health.

The chain combines TRBV19 with TRBJ1-5. The germline CDR1 and CDR2 sequences are LNHDA and SQIVND (reference sequence). There are 13 residues in the CDR3. The CDR3 here is CASSPSPSQPQHF.

The rearrangement links TRBV18 to TRBJ2-2; TCRdb proposes TRBD2, but this gene call is untestable without DNA. In germline, CDR1 is KGHSH, CDR2 LQKENI. There are 16 residues in the CDR3. CDR3 sequence: CASSPPGREDTGELFF.

The chain joins TRBV5-4 to TRBJ2-3; no DNA is available, so the TRBD2 call from TCRdb remains unchecked. There are 18 residues in the CDR3. CDR1 SGHNT and CDR2 YYREEE come from the germline V gene (reference sequence). The CDR3 region is CASSSPTGTSGNTDTQYF.

The V gene is TRBV28, the J gene TRBJ1-5. CDR3 length equals 14 residues. Germline V gives CDR1 MDHEN, CDR2 SYDVKM. CDR3 loop: CASGTEYSNQPQHF.

This chain links TRBV5-1 with TRBJ2-2; the TCRdb call, TRBD1, lacks DNA for checking. Germline values: CDR1 SGHRS, CDR2 YFSETQ. This CDR3 region has 11 residues. CDR3 sequence: CASSTGGGLFF.

This sequence joins TRBV12-3 or TRBV12-4 and TRBJ2-2; there is no DNA to check the TCRdb D call of TRBD1. This CDR3 has 15 residues. CDR3 loop: CASSTGTGPTGELFF.

The chain couples TRBV24-1 to TRBJ1-5; TCRdb calls TRBD1, which cannot be checked without DNA. The CDR3 is 14 amino acids. The germline CDR1 and CDR2 sequences are KGHDR and SFDVKD. The CDR3 sequence: CATSDWTSNQPQHF.

The V gene is TRBV7-2, the J gene TRBJ1-2. The CDR3 runs 14 residues. Germline values: CDR1 SGHTA, CDR2 FQGNSA. CDR3 sequence: CASSLEGRHYGYTF.

J is TRBJ1-1 and V is TRBV7-9; the TCRdb D gene call, TRBD1, has no DNA to confirm it. The CDR3 covers 13 residues. CDR1 is SEHNR and CDR2 is FQNEAQ in the germline V gene (reference sequence). The CDR3 sequence: CASSLVGRSEAFF.

V usage is TRBV20-1 and J usage is TRBJ1-3; there is no DNA to check the TCRdb D call of TRBD1. In germline, CDR1 is DFQATT, CDR2 SNEGSKA (reference sequence). This CDR3 has 15 residues. The CDR3 loop is CSARYGAYSGNTIYF.

The chain joins TRBV20-1 to TRBJ2-2; checking the TCRdb D call of TRBD2 is not possible without DNA. CDR1 and CDR2 from the germline V gene are DFQATT and SNEGSKA (reference sequence). The CDR3 loop spans 13 amino acids. CDR3 loop: CSAYTSITGELFF.

The rearrangement links TRBV15 to TRBJ2-5; as DNA is missing, the TRBD2 call by TCRdb cannot be tested. The CDR3 has 17 residues. Germline V gene data show CDR1 as LNHNV and CDR2 as YYDKDF (reference sequence). CDR3 sequence: CATSRFSGTSHQETQYF. The full variable domain, in which reference TRBV15 and TRBJ2-5 provide the parts outside the CDR3, is DAMVIQNPRYQVTQFGKPVTLSCSQTLNHNVMYWYQQKSSQAPKLLFHYYDKDFNNEADTPDNFQSRRPNTSFCFLDIRSPGLGDTAMYLCATSRFSGTSHQETQYFGPGTRLLVL.

This rearrangement joins TRBV20-1 to TRBJ1-1; TCRdb calls TRBD1, which cannot be checked without DNA. CDR3 length equals 17 residues. The germline V gene has CDR1 DFQATT and CDR2 SNEGSKA (reference sequence). The CDR3 spells CSAKPGQGYGGNTEAFF.

The chain combines TRBV12-3 or TRBV12-4 with TRBJ2-3. The CDR3 contains 13 residues. CDR3 region: CASSFMRTDTQYF.

The chain joins TRBV7-3 to TRBJ2-2; with no DNA, the TCRdb D assignment of TRBD2 cannot be verified. In germline, CDR1 is SGHTA, CDR2 FQGTGA. The CDR3 totals 16 residues. CDR3 region: CASSLTLATNTGELFF.

The rearrangement uses TRBV29-1 and TRBJ2-1; without DNA, the TCRdb call of TRBD2 cannot be checked. There are 14 residues in the CDR3. CDR1 is SQVTM and CDR2 is ANQGSEA in the germline V gene. This CDR3 is CSVQWRGEYNEQFF.

V is TRBV20-1 and J is TRBJ1-5; TCRdb's D call, TRBD1, is unchecked because there is no DNA. The CDR3 sequence is 15 residues long. CDR1 and CDR2 from the germline V gene are DFQATT and SNEGSKA (reference sequence). The CDR3 loop reads CSAHPTTGFGQPQHF.

This chain connects TRBV7-9 to TRBJ2-7; checking the TCRdb D call of TRBD1 is not possible without DNA. The CDR3 is made up of 14 amino acids. Germline V gene data show CDR1 as SEHNR and CDR2 as FQNEAQ (reference sequence). The CDR3 protein is CASSSGTGLYEQYF. Using reference TRBV7-9 and TRBJ2-7 for the parts outside the CDR3, the full variable domain is DTGVSQNPRHKITKRGQNVTFRCDPISEHNRLYWYRQTLGQGPEFLTYFQNEAQLEKSRLLSDRFSAERPKGSFSTLEIQRTEQGDSAMYLCASSSGTGLYEQYFGPGTRLTVT.

V is TRBV12-3 or TRBV12-4 and J is TRBJ1-1. This CDR3 is 15 amino acids long. This chain's CDR3 is CASTHGSGWDTEAFF.

The rearrangement links TRBV5-1 to TRBJ2-5; TCRdb proposes TRBD2, but this gene call is untestable without DNA. The CDR3 runs 13 residues. The germline gives CDR1 SGHRS, CDR2 YFSETQ. The CDR3 protein is CASSLPGWETQYF.

The gene calls are TRBV7-3 and TRBJ2-4; there is no DNA to check the TCRdb D call of TRBD2. CDR1 is SGHTA and CDR2 is FQGTGA in the germline V gene. The length of the CDR3 is 21 residues. CDR3 residues: CASSLSLRAAGGWGTKNIQYF.

The chain carries TRBV5-1 and TRBJ2-3; the TRBD1 assignment by TCRdb is unverifiable without DNA. This CDR3 is built from 14 residues. Germline CDR1 reads SGHRS; CDR2 reads YFSETQ. This chain's CDR3 is CASRGGPSTDTQYF.

The chain joins TRBV20-1 to TRBJ2-1; TCRdb reports TRBD2, a call that lacks DNA to check it against. There are 15 residues in the CDR3. Germline CDR1 and CDR2: DFQATT and SNEGSKA (reference sequence). The CDR3 reads CSAGDSGAKYNEQFF.

The chain couples TRBV15 to TRBJ2-1; checking the TCRdb D call of TRBD1 is not possible without DNA. Germline CDR1 and CDR2: LNHNV and YYDKDF (reference sequence). There are 19 residues in the CDR3. The CDR3 reads CATRGGAQGAELFYNEQFF.

This chain connects TRBV2 to TRBJ1-1; there is no DNA to check the TCRdb D call of TRBD1. Germline values: CDR1 SNHLY, CDR2 FYNNEI. CDR3 size: 13 residues. This CDR3 is CASTGGRRTEAFF.

The chain links TRBV20-1 to TRBJ2-1; the D gene TCRdb calls, TRBD2, cannot be checked with no DNA. CDR3 length: 15 residues. The germline V gene has CDR1 DFQATT and CDR2 SNEGSKA (reference sequence). The CDR3 reads CSASVSGRVYNEQFF.

The chain combines TRBV5-1 with TRBJ2-2. The CDR3 totals 15 residues. From germline, CDR1 is SGHRS and CDR2 YFSETQ. The CDR3 region is CASSLSGQYTGELFF. The full variable domain, its missing parts supplied by reference TRBV5-1 and TRBJ2-2, is KAGVTQTPRYLIKTRGQQVTLSCSPISGHRSVSWYQQTPGQGLQFLFEYFSETQRNKGNFPGRFSGRQFSNSRSEMNVSTLELGDSALYLCASSLSGQYTGELFFGEGSRLTVL.

The V and J genes are TRBV12-3 or TRBV12-4 and TRBJ1-1. This CDR3 has 14 amino acids. CDR3 sequence reads: CASSFKGKNTEAFF.

The chain is built from TRBV24-1 and TRBJ2-1; the TRBD1 assignment by TCRdb is unverifiable without DNA. Germline loops: CDR1 KGHDR, CDR2 SFDVKD. The CDR3 length is 15 residues. The CDR3 region is CATSDFRGTLNEQFF.

This clonotype ranks as medium-sized in terms of frequency. CDR3 sequence: CASSQSPRLETQYF. This chain links TRBV3-1 with TRBJ2-5; TCRdb outputs TRBD1, but without DNA this stays unchecked. The CDR3 is 14 residues long. The germline V gene has CDR1 LGHDT and CDR2 YNNKEL (reference sequence).